This TCR beta chain was obtained from a study of cytomegalovirus exposure and HLA in healthy donors. Study-wide background: From HLA-typed donors, an early data release held about 92 million unique TCRs. Assignment to the Caucasian-associated ancestry cluster applied to 81% of the roughly 410 genotyped donors. General study points: The dataset shows that most TCR sequences were rare, while some public TCRs occurred in many donors.

Worth noting for this clone: No antigen is known for it.

The V gene end was trimmed by 6 bases and the J gene end by 4 bases; junction bases not matched to a gene: 2. Germline CDR1 reads MDHEN; CDR2 reads SYDVKM. The CDR3 length is 12 residues. PCR primers comprised 60 Vbeta and 13 Jbeta primers. Generated by immunoSEQ multiplex PCR, the TCRdb table keeps only in-frame clones and is missing some. The profile shows about 97,000 clones, 75% to 80% of them singletons. Source material: PBMCs. The V call is TRBV28, the J call TRBJ2-5; TRBD1 matches at 7 bases. This TCR was sampled from a male donor in good health and CMV-seropositive. In DNA form, the CDR3 reads TGTGCCAGCAGGACAGGGTCAGAGACCCAGTACTTC. This sequence encodes CASRTGSETQYF. Variable domain in full (rest from reference TRBV28 and TRBJ2-5): DVKVTQSSRYLVKRTGEKVFLECVQDMDHENMFWYRQDPGLGLRLIYFSYDVKMKEKGDIPEGYSVSREKKERFSLILESASTNQTSMYLCASRTGSETQYFGPGTRLLVL.